This T cell receptor beta chain was obtained from a study of T cells in Graves' hyperthyroidism and ophthalmopathy. Only a few counts were recorded for this clonotype. In germline, CDR1 is MNHEY, CDR2 SMNVEV (reference sequence). The CDR3 is made up of 16 amino acids. V shed 1 base, J shed 4 bases, and the junction held 5 bases outside the gene matches. Each diagnosis was grounded in clinical symptoms, serum thyroxine and TRAb, thyroid ultrasound, and orbital computed tomography. Amplified regions were TCR beta CDR3 sequences from RNA transcripts. HTBI primers were the set used in a first-round RT-PCR of the TCR CDR3. TCRdb fed the multiplex PCR reads into MiXCR, producing one record per CDR3 protein. This sample yields under 350,000 distinct CDR3 sequences, of which roughly a fifth are seen a single time; under 55% belongs to the top ten.

The chain carries TRBV27 and TRBJ2-1, with 9 nucleotides matching TRBD2. Material for sequencing was blood. The clonotype comes from a woman aged 45-59 years with Graves' hyperthyroidism. The CDR3 loop is CASSLWAGGKYNEQFF. CDR3 DNA: TGTGCCAGCAGTTTATGGGCGGGGGGGAAGTACAATGAGCAGTTCTTC.